This is a list of T cell receptor beta chains from one sample in a study of T cell responses to AZD1222 COVID-19 vaccine. The data were produced by immunoSEQ multiplex PCR, yet TCRdb's version contains in-frame clones alone and is incomplete. This sample has around 160,000 clones, with roughly 91% found just once. The input for sequencing was peripheral blood, taken on day 0 of AZD1222 vaccination. The receptors originated from an adult in good health. Each CDR3 is given with its conserved first and last residue. The D gene is left open where the match is weak. Some rows have no size entry. The others give once, few or many, or a class for an expanded clone.

J gene: TRBJ1-5
V gene: TRBV12-3/TRBV12-4
clone size: NA
D gene: TRBD1
CDR3 protein: CASSWDRQPQHF
CDR3 DNA: TGTGCCAGCAGTTGGGACAGGCAGCCCCAGCATTTT

J gene: TRBJ2-3
V gene: TRBV3-1/TRBV3-2
clone size: NA
D gene: NA
CDR3 protein: CASSERSTDTQYF
CDR3 DNA: TGTGCCAGCAGCGAGAGATCCACAGATACGCAGTATTTT

J gene: TRBJ1-2
V gene: TRBV5-1
clone size: NA
D gene: TRBD1
CDR3 protein: CASSDGQAGYTF
CDR3 DNA: TGCGCCAGCAGCGACGGACAGGCCGGCTACACCTTC

J gene: TRBJ2-1
V gene: TRBV2
clone size: NA
D gene: TRBD2
CDR3 protein: CASMYGTSGSWGEQFF
CDR3 DNA: TGTGCCAGCATGTACGGGACTAGCGGGAGCTGGGGTGAGCAGTTCTTC

J gene: TRBJ1-3
V gene: TRBV3-1/TRBV3-2
clone size: NA
D gene: NA
CDR3 protein: CASSPTIKVSGNTIYF
CDR3 DNA: TGTGCCAGCAGCCCCACTATTAAGGTCTCTGGAAACACCATATATTTT

J gene: TRBJ2-3
V gene: TRBV1
clone size: NA
D gene: NA
CDR3 protein: CTSSQPGGPTDTQYF
CDR3 DNA: TGCACCAGCAGCCAACCGGGGGGTCCCACAGATACGCAGTATTTT

J gene: TRBJ1-1
V gene: TRBV18
clone size: NA
D gene: NA
CDR3 protein: CATFHRYTEAFF
CDR3 DNA: TGTGCCACCTTCCACCGTTACACTGAAGCTTTCTTT

J gene: TRBJ1-1
V gene: TRBV2
clone size: once
D gene: NA
CDR3 protein: CASTRPTGRLVNTEAFF
CDR3 DNA: TGTGCCAGCACCCGCCCCACAGGTCGTCTGGTGAACACTGAAGCTTTCTTT

J gene: TRBJ2-1
V gene: TRBV4-2
clone size: NA
D gene: NA
CDR3 protein: CASSSGVFNEQFF
CDR3 DNA: TGTGCCAGCAGCTCCGGGGTCTTCAATGAGCAGTTCTTC

J gene: TRBJ1-1
V gene: TRBV9
clone size: NA
D gene: NA
CDR3 protein: CASHPAGRLNTEAFF
CDR3 DNA: TGTGCCAGCCACCCAGCAGGGCGCTTGAACACTGAAGCTTTCTTT

J gene: TRBJ2-1
V gene: TRBV7-2
clone size: NA
D gene: NA
CDR3 protein: CASSPVSSGTYNEQFF
CDR3 DNA: TGTGCCAGCAGCCCCGTAAGTAGCGGCACCTACAATGAGCAGTTCTTC

J gene: TRBJ2-5
V gene: TRBV5-4
clone size: NA
D gene: NA
CDR3 protein: CASSLAGGSQETQYF
CDR3 DNA: TGTGCCAGCAGCTTGGCGGGGGGCTCCCAAGAGACCCAGTACTTC

J gene: TRBJ2-7
V gene: TRBV5-1
clone size: NA
D gene: NA
CDR3 protein: CASSLAPSRGGYEQYF
CDR3 DNA: TGCGCCAGCAGCTTGGCCCCGTCCAGGGGAGGCTACGAGCAGTACTTC

J gene: TRBJ1-1
V gene: TRBV9
clone size: NA
D gene: NA
CDR3 protein: CASSPQDGGAFF
CDR3 DNA: TGTGCCAGCAGCCCCCAGGACGGGGGAGCTTTCTTT

J gene: TRBJ1-2
V gene: TRBV11-1
clone size: once
D gene: NA
CDR3 protein: CASSWAGYGYTF
CDR3 DNA: TGTGCCAGCAGCTGGGCGGGCTATGGCTACACCTTC

J gene: TRBJ2-7
V gene: TRBV7-9
clone size: once
D gene: NA
CDR3 protein: CASSPNTNYEQYF
CDR3 DNA: TGTGCCAGCAGCCCTAACACAAACTACGAGCAGTACTTC

J gene: TRBJ2-1
V gene: TRBV19
clone size: NA
D gene: TRBD2
CDR3 protein: CASTIKRGYYNEQFF
CDR3 DNA: TGTGCCAGTACCATCAAGCGGGGTTACTACAATGAGCAGTTCTTC

J gene: TRBJ1-2
V gene: TRBV19
clone size: once
D gene: NA
CDR3 protein: CASRRTNYGYTF
CDR3 DNA: TGTGCCAGTAGGAGGACGAACTATGGCTACACCTTC

J gene: TRBJ1-5
V gene: TRBV18
clone size: few
D gene: NA
CDR3 protein: CASSPDLNQPQHF
CDR3 DNA: TGTGCCAGCTCACCCGACTTAAATCAGCCCCAGCATTTT

J gene: TRBJ2-1
V gene: TRBV2
clone size: NA
D gene: NA
CDR3 protein: CASMKGEGPYNEQFF
CDR3 DNA: TGTGCCAGCATGAAGGGGGAGGGACCCTACAATGAGCAGTTCTTC

J gene: TRBJ1-2
V gene: TRBV18
clone size: NA
D gene: TRBD1
CDR3 protein: CASSPDRLYGYTF
CDR3 DNA: TGTGCCAGCTCACCGGACAGGTTGTATGGCTACACCTTC

J gene: TRBJ1-6
V gene: TRBV5-4
clone size: NA
D gene: NA
CDR3 protein: CASSLDSSYNSPLHF
CDR3 DNA: TGTGCCAGCAGCTTGGATAGCTCCTATAATTCACCCCTCCACTTT

J gene: TRBJ2-2
V gene: TRBV5-4
clone size: NA
D gene: TRBD2
CDR3 protein: CASSGQGGSTGELFF
CDR3 DNA: TGTGCCAGCAGCGGGCAGGGCGGGAGCACCGGGGAGCTGTTTTTT

J gene: TRBJ2-7
V gene: TRBV7-9
clone size: NA
D gene: TRBD2
CDR3 protein: CASSSGREDEQYF
CDR3 DNA: TGTGCCAGCTCAAGCGGGAGGGAGGACGAGCAGTACTTC

J gene: TRBJ2-3
V gene: TRBV5-6
clone size: NA
D gene: NA
CDR3 protein: CASSRDTTDTQYF
CDR3 DNA: TGTGCCAGCAGTCGGGACACCACAGATACGCAGTATTTT

J gene: TRBJ1-1
V gene: TRBV15
clone size: NA
D gene: TRBD1
CDR3 protein: CATSRAQGAGTEAFF
CDR3 DNA: TGTGCCACCAGCAGAGCCCAGGGGGCTGGTACTGAAGCTTTCTTT

J gene: TRBJ1-3
V gene: TRBV18
clone size: NA
D gene: NA
CDR3 protein: CASSPRESSSGNTIYF
CDR3 DNA: TGTGCCAGCTCACCCCGTGAGTCGAGCTCTGGAAACACCATATATTTT

J gene: TRBJ1-4
V gene: TRBV19
clone size: NA
D gene: NA
CDR3 protein: CASKDRPGGNEKLFF
CDR3 DNA: TGTGCCAGTAAAGACAGGCCGGGGGGAAATGAAAAACTGTTTTTT

J gene: TRBJ1-1
V gene: TRBV19
clone size: NA
D gene: NA
CDR3 protein: CASTTGGPEAFF
CDR3 DNA: TGTGCCAGTACCACGGGGGGACCTGAAGCTTTCTTT

J gene: TRBJ1-6
V gene: TRBV28
clone size: NA
D gene: TRBD1
CDR3 protein: CASRERDSYYNSPLHF
CDR3 DNA: TGTGCCAGCAGGGAAAGGGACAGCTACTATAATTCACCCCTCCACTTT

J gene: TRBJ1-5
V gene: TRBV18
clone size: NA
D gene: NA
CDR3 protein: CASSPFNQPQHF
CDR3 DNA: TGTGCCAGCTCACCATTCAATCAGCCCCAGCATTTT

J gene: TRBJ1-1
V gene: TRBV9
clone size: NA
D gene: NA
CDR3 protein: CASSVGGEVSTEAFF
CDR3 DNA: TGTGCCAGCAGCGTAGGGGGGGAAGTGAGCACTGAAGCTTTCTTT

J gene: TRBJ1-2
V gene: TRBV2
clone size: NA
D gene: NA
CDR3 protein: CASSFAGADYGYTF
CDR3 DNA: TGTGCCAGCAGTTTTGCGGGGGCGGACTATGGCTACACCTTC

J gene: TRBJ1-2
V gene: TRBV6-5
clone size: NA
D gene: TRBD1
CDR3 protein: CASSPTGGNYGYTF
CDR3 DNA: TGTGCCAGCAGCCCGACAGGGGGCAACTATGGCTACACCTTC

J gene: TRBJ2-7
V gene: TRBV11-2
clone size: NA
D gene: NA
CDR3 protein: CASSLGRTWLQGGDEQYF
CDR3 DNA: TGTGCCAGCAGCTTAGGTCGTACTTGGCTACAGGGAGGGGACGAGCAGTACTTC

J gene: TRBJ1-4
V gene: TRBV12-3/TRBV12-4
clone size: NA
D gene: NA
CDR3 protein: CASSSGEKLFF
CDR3 DNA: TGTGCCAGCAGTTCAGGAGAAAAACTGTTTTTT

J gene: TRBJ1-1
V gene: TRBV24-1
clone size: NA
D gene: TRBD1
CDR3 protein: CATSDLGQGAAEAFF
CDR3 DNA: TGTGCCACCAGTGATTTGGGACAGGGGGCAGCTGAAGCTTTCTTT

J gene: TRBJ2-7
V gene: TRBV23-1
clone size: NA
D gene: NA
CDR3 protein: CASSQSGQGYEQYF
CDR3 DNA: TGCGCCAGCAGTCAATCGGGCCAGGGCTACGAGCAGTACTTC

J gene: TRBJ1-5
V gene: TRBV12-5
clone size: NA
D gene: TRBD1
CDR3 protein: CASGLGQPYSNQPQHF
CDR3 DNA: TGTGCTAGTGGGCTGGGACAGCCGTATAGCAATCAGCCCCAGCATTTT

J gene: TRBJ1-2
V gene: TRBV5-1
clone size: NA
D gene: NA
CDR3 protein: CASSLRQDGYTF
CDR3 DNA: TGCGCCAGCAGCTTGCGACAGGATGGCTACACCTTC

J gene: TRBJ1-2
V gene: TRBV29-1
clone size: NA
D gene: TRBD1
CDR3 protein: CSALTVGQGNYGYTF
CDR3 DNA: TGCAGCGCTTTGACGGTGGGACAGGGAAACTATGGCTACACCTTC

J gene: TRBJ1-3
V gene: TRBV6-5
clone size: NA
D gene: NA
CDR3 protein: CASSPRSLAGNTIYF
CDR3 DNA: TGTGCCAGCAGTCCAAGGTCTCTTGCTGGAAACACCATATATTTT

J gene: TRBJ2-5
V gene: TRBV5-1
clone size: NA
D gene: TRBD2
CDR3 protein: CASSTGLAGKETQYF
CDR3 DNA: TGCGCCAGCAGCACGGGACTAGCGGGGAAAGAGACCCAGTACTTC

J gene: TRBJ1-1
V gene: TRBV7-9
clone size: NA
D gene: NA
CDR3 protein: CASSLVLNTEAFF
CDR3 DNA: TGTGCCAGCAGCTTAGTGCTTAACACTGAAGCTTTCTTT

J gene: TRBJ2-1
V gene: TRBV11-2
clone size: once
D gene: TRBD2
CDR3 protein: CASRTLAGSSYNEQFF
CDR3 DNA: TGTGCCAGCAGGACCTTAGCGGGGAGCTCCTACAATGAGCAGTTCTTC

J gene: TRBJ2-7
V gene: TRBV7-9
clone size: NA
D gene: NA
CDR3 protein: CASSRPEQYF
CDR3 DNA: TGTGCCAGCAGCCGTCCCGAGCAGTACTTC

J gene: TRBJ1-2
V gene: TRBV6-4
clone size: NA
D gene: NA
CDR3 protein: CASSDSGRGKEANYGYTF
CDR3 DNA: TGTGCCAGCAGTGACTCCGGGCGGGGCAAAGAAGCTAACTATGGCTACACCTTC

J gene: TRBJ2-7
V gene: TRBV9
clone size: NA
D gene: NA
CDR3 protein: CASSVSGREQYF
CDR3 DNA: TGTGCCAGCAGCGTGTCAGGGAGAGAGCAGTACTTC

J gene: TRBJ2-3
V gene: TRBV3-1/TRBV3-2
clone size: NA
D gene: NA
CDR3 protein: CASSQTGDTQYF
CDR3 DNA: TGTGCCAGCAGCCAAACGGGAGATACGCAGTATTTT